A selection of T cell receptor beta chains follows, all from one sample in a study of long-term antiretroviral therapy in people with HIV. The protocol was immunoSEQ multiplex PCR, while the TCRdb copy is restricted to in-frame clones and leaves out a portion. The table lists about 36,000 clones, about 93% of them singletons. The specimen comprised unsorted PBMCs, sampled 4.1 years after starting antiretroviral therapy. The receptors come from a woman in her forties or fifties with HIV. Each CDR3 is given with its conserved first and last residue. The order of the fields is J gene, V gene, clone size, D gene, CDR3 DNA, CDR3 protein. The D gene is left open where the match is weak. The size entry is marked missing in some rows and otherwise reads once, few, many or a size class.

>TRBJ1-1|TRBV25-1|once|NA
TGTGCCAGCAGGGGGGGAGCTGAAGCTTTCTTT
CASRGGAEAFF
>TRBJ2-6|TRBV11-2|NA|NA
TGTGCCAGCAGCTTAGGCGGTAGAGGGGCCAACGTCCTGACTTTC
CASSLGGRGANVLTF
>TRBJ2-3|TRBV29-1|NA|NA
TGCAGCGTTGATGCGGGGGCCAGCACAGATACGCAGTATTTT
CSVDAGASTDTQYF
>TRBJ2-1|TRBV6-4|NA|TRBD1
TGTGCCAGCAGTGGGGACAGGTGGAATGAGCAGTTCTTC
CASSGDRWNEQFF
>TRBJ2-3|TRBV2|NA|NA
TGTGCCAGCAGTGGTCGGCAGGGTCGTTTAACAGATACGCAGTATTTT
CASSGRQGRLTDTQYF
>TRBJ1-2|TRBV6-5|NA|TRBD1
TGTGCCAGCACTCTCAGGACAGGGGCCTATGGCTACACCTTC
CASTLRTGAYGYTF
>TRBJ1-1|TRBV19|NA|NA
TGTGCCAGTAGTGGGGATTACACTGAAGCTTTCTTT
CASSGDYTEAFF
>TRBJ1-5|TRBV12-5|NA|NA
TGTGCTAGTGGTTTGGACAGTAGCAATCAGCCCCAGCATTTT
CASGLDSSNQPQHF
>TRBJ1-1|TRBV19|NA|TRBD1
TGTGCCAGTAGTCCGGGACAGGGGGTCGGTGAAGCTTTCTTT
CASSPGQGVGEAFF
>TRBJ1-1|TRBV6-5|NA|NA
TGTGCCAGCAGTGCCGTAGGGGTTGACACTGAAGCTTTCTTT
CASSAVGVDTEAFF
>TRBJ2-5|TRBV19|NA|TRBD1
TGTGCCAGTAGCACGGGACAGGGAGGACAAGAGACCCAGTACTTC
CASSTGQGGQETQYF
>TRBJ1-6|TRBV9|NA|TRBD1
TGTGCCAGCAGCTCAGGGGGGGGGTCACCCCTCCACTTT
CASSSGGGSPLHF
>TRBJ2-5|TRBV6-6|NA|TRBD1
TGTGCCAGCATGACAGGGGTGTGGGAGACCCAGTACTTC
CASMTGVWETQYF
>TRBJ1-3|TRBV7-9|NA|NA
TGTGCCAGCAGCTCCCCCCGAAATGACCAGGGTATATCTGGAAACACCATATATTTT
CASSSPRNDQGISGNTIYF
>TRBJ2-1|TRBV7-2|NA|NA
TGTGCCAGCAGCTTAGTTGGCGGGGTGACTGAGCAGTTCTTC
CASSLVGGVTEQFF
>TRBJ2-3|TRBV6-6|NA|TRBD2
TGTGCCAGCAGTTACGGGGGGGGCACAGATACGCAGTATTTT
CASSYGGGTDTQYF
>TRBJ2-7|TRBV4-1|NA|TRBD1
TGCGCCAGCAGCCAAGAGGACAGGGGGAATTACGAGCAGTACTTC
CASSQEDRGNYEQYF
>TRBJ2-3|TRBV10-3|once|TRBD2
TGTGCCATCAGTGAAGGGCTAGCGGGCGTTGGGGATACGCAGTATTTT
CAISEGLAGVGDTQYF
>TRBJ1-1|TRBV6-5|NA|NA
TGTGCCAGCAGTTACATTGGGAACACTGAAGCTTTCTTT
CASSYIGNTEAFF
>TRBJ1-2|TRBV29-1|NA|TRBD1
TGCAGCGTTGAAACAGGGGGAGGGTCTGCTAACTATGGCTACACCTTC
CSVETGGGSANYGYTF
>TRBJ2-6|TRBV7-2|NA|NA
TGTGCCAGCACTGTAGGTGGGGCCAACGTCCTGACTTTC
CASTVGGANVLTF
>TRBJ2-2|TRBV4-1|NA|NA
TGCGCCAGCAGCCAAGGGCCAGCGGGGAACACCGGGGAGCTGTTTTTT
CASSQGPAGNTGELFF
>TRBJ2-5|TRBV10-2|NA|NA
TGCGCCAGCAGTCCTAAAGAGACCCAGTACTTC
CASSPKETQYF
>TRBJ2-3|TRBV15|NA|TRBD2
TGTGCCACCAGCAGAGATGGGGCGGGGGGGAATACAGATACGCAGTATTTT
CATSRDGAGGNTDTQYF
>TRBJ1-1|TRBV13|NA|NA
TGTGCCAGCAGTCAGGACGGGAACACTGAAGCTTTCTTT
CASSQDGNTEAFF
>TRBJ1-5|TRBV30|NA|NA
TGTGCCTGGAGTGCCGGGACTAAGGATCAGCCCCAGCATTTT
CAWSAGTKDQPQHF
>TRBJ1-1|TRBV14|NA|TRBD1
TGTGCCAGCAGCCAAGGACAGGGGGCTCCTCTTACTGAAGCTTTCTTT
CASSQGQGAPLTEAFF
>TRBJ1-5|TRBV5-6|NA|TRBD1
TGTGCCAGCAGCAGAACAGGGGGCCTGGAGCCCCAGCATTTT
CASSRTGGLEPQHF
>TRBJ1-5|TRBV7-3|NA|NA
TGTGCCAGCAGCTCAGCAGGGGAAGATCAGCCCCAGCATTTT
CASSSAGEDQPQHF
>TRBJ1-2|TRBV27|NA|NA
TGTGCCAGCAGCAAGTCGGGGGGCTCTAACTATGGCTACACCTTC
CASSKSGGSNYGYTF
>TRBJ1-1|TRBV30|NA|TRBD1
TGTGCCTGGGAAATGGGACAGATCGCAAGCACTGAAGCTTTCTTT
CAWEMGQIASTEAFF
>TRBJ2-1|TRBV5-6|once|TRBD1
TGTGCCAGCAGCTTTAGACAGGGGGTAATCAATGAGCAGTTCTTC
CASSFRQGVINEQFF
>TRBJ2-5|TRBV6-5|NA|NA
TGTGCCAGCAGTTATAAAGAGACCCAGTACTTC
CASSYKETQYF
>TRBJ1-2|TRBV5-6|NA|NA
TGTGCCAGCAGCTTGTGGCAGACAGAATACTATGGCTACACCTTC
CASSLWQTEYYGYTF
>TRBJ2-1|TRBV11-2|NA|NA
TGTGCCAGCGCTAAAGCGTTAATCCCCCACAATGAGCAGTTCTTC
CASAKALIPHNEQFF
>TRBJ2-2|TRBV6-5|NA|NA
TGTGCCAGCAGCGAACCTGCAACCGGGGAGCTGTTTTTT
CASSEPATGELFF
>TRBJ1-2|TRBV9|NA|NA
TGTGCCAGCAGCCCGCGGGTAGGACACTATGGCTACACCTTC
CASSPRVGHYGYTF